The entry below describes one T cell receptor (beta chain). What it recognizes is unknown. Per germline, CDR1 SGHTA and CDR2 FQGNSA. The CDR3 contains 15 residues. Trimming removed 5 bases at V and 9 bases at J, with 22 bases between. Every TCR cDNA molecule carried a tag that served as a unique molecular identifier. One entry per CDR3 protein results from TCRdb running MiXCR on the 5' RACE reads. The sample includes 8,900 or so distinct CDR3 sequences, 8% to 9.5% of them seen just once. This record comes from a study of spatial heterogeneity in lung cancer. Study-wide points: Counts of expanded intratumoral alpha and beta TCRs tracked tumor mutation counts. When ubiquitous and regional expanded TCRs were counted, their numbers tracked ubiquitous and regional nonsynonymous mutations, respectively.

The sample's time point: sample taken at primary tumor resection. The donors comprised about 65 untreated early-stage non-small cell lung cancer patients. Frozen PBMC, nontumor lung or tumor provided whole RNA, which was sequenced unsorted. This specimen was lung tumor tissue, taken at surgery. This rearrangement joins TRBV7-2 to TRBJ1-2; D not certain. The TCR originated in a female donor with early-stage non-small cell lung cancer. CDR3 in amino acids: CASSPSSEPYSSYTF. The CDR3 DNA sequence: TGTGCCAGCAGCCCCTCGTCCGAACCCTATTCGAGCTACACCTTC.